This is a list of T cell receptor beta chains from one sample in a study of blood T cells in healthy people across ages. TCRdb re-derived calls from the 5' RACE reads in MiXCR, one entry per CDR3 protein. This sample carries some 1.5 million distinct CDR3 sequences, under 55% of them seen once, and the ten largest clones take around 4%. Sequenced input: blood. The receptors shown here come from a woman younger than 30 in good health. The CDR3 runs from the conserved cysteine through the conserved F or W. D genes are given only for firm matches. Clone size is not always given. Where it is, it says once, few, many or a class for expanded clones.

size,V,D,J,CDR3,DNA
few,TRBV3-1,NA,TRBJ1-1,CASSQGVLLHAEAFF,TGTGCCAGCAGCCAAGGGGTATTGTTACACGCTGAAGCTTTCTTT
few,TRBV28,NA,TRBJ1-5,CASSEVGPTDQPQHF,TGTGCCAGCAGCGAAGTGGGACCGACCGATCAGCCCCAGCATTTT
NA,TRBV5-1,TRBD1,TRBJ1-2,CASSWDRGPYGYTF,TGCGCCAGCAGCTGGGACAGGGGCCCCTATGGCTACACCTTC
NA,TRBV4-1,TRBD1,TRBJ1-1,CASSQVDRGLRNTEAFF,TGCGCCAGCAGCCAAGTGGACAGGGGCCTTAGGAACACTGAAGCTTTCTTT
NA,TRBV7-9,NA,TRBJ2-4,CASSPSRYNEQYF,TGTGCCAGCAGCCCCAGCAGATACAATGAGCAGTACTTC
NA,TRBV5-1,TRBD1,TRBJ2-1,CASGDRRSYNEQFF,TGCGCCAGCGGGGACAGACGCTCCTACAATGAGCAGTTCTTC
few,TRBV12-3/TRBV12-4,NA,TRBJ2-1,CASSLVHRGGNEQFF,TGTGCCAGCAGTTTAGTTCACAGGGGGGGGAATGAGCAGTTCTTC
NA,TRBV28,TRBD2,TRBJ2-7,CASSPERGRANNEQYF,TGTGCCAGCAGTCCCGAACGCGGGAGGGCGAACAATGAGCAGTACTTC
NA,TRBV28,TRBD2,TRBJ2-3,CASTSGRVTDTQYF,TGTGCCTCCACTAGCGGGAGGGTCACAGATACGCAGTATTTT
few,TRBV10-3,TRBD1,TRBJ1-5,CAIRDRVDQPQHF,TGTGCCATTAGAGACAGGGTCGATCAGCCCCAGCATTTT
few,TRBV9,NA,TRBJ2-7,CASSVGPGNCEQYF,TGTGCCAGCAGCGTAGGACCAGGGAACTGCGAGCAGTACTTC
few,TRBV29-1,NA,TRBJ2-7,CSVETAHAYEQYF,TGCAGCGTTGAAACTGCTCACGCCTACGAGCAGTACTTC
few,TRBV20-1,NA,TRBJ1-2,CSARVPTNYGYTF,TGCAGTGCTAGAGTCCCGACTAACTATGGCTACACCTTC